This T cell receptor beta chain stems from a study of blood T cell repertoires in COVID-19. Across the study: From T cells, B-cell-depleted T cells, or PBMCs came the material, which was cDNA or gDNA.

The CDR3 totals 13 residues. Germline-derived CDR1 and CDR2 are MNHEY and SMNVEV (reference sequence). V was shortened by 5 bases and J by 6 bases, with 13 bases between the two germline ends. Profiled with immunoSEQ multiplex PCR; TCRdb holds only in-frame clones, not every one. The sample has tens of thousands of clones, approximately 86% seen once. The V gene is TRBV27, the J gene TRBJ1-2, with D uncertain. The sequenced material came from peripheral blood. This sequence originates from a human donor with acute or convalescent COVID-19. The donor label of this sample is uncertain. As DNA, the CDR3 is TGTGCCAGCAGTCCCACAAAGAAGAATGGCTACACCTTC. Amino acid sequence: CASSPTKKNGYTF.